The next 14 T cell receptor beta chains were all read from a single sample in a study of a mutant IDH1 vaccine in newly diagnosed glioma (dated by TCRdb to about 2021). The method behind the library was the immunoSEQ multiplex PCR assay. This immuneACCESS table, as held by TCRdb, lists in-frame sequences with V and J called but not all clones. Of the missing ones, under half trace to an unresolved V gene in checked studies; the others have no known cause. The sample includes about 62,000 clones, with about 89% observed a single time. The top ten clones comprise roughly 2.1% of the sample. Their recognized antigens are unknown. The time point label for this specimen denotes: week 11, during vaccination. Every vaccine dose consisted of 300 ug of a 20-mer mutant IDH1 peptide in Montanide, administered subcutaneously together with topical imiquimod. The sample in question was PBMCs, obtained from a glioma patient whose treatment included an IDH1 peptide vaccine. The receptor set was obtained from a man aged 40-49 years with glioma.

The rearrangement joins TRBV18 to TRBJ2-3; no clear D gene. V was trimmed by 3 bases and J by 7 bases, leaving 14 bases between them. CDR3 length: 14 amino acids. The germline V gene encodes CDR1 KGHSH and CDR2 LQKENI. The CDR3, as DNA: TGTGCCAGCTCACCGTCGTTCGCAAGAAATACGCAGTATTTT. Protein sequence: CASSPSFARNTQYF.

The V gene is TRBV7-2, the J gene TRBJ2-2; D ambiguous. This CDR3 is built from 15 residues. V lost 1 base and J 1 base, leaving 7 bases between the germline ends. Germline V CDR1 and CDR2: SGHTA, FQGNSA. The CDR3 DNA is TGTGCCAGCAGCTTAGTCGGGCTGAACACCGGGGAGCTGTTTTTT. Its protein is CASSLVGLNTGELFF.

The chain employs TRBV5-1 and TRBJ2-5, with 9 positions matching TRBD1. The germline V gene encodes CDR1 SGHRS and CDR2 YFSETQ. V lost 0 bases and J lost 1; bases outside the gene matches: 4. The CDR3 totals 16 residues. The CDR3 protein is CASSLDGQGTQETQYF. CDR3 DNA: TGCGCCAGCAGCTTGGATGGACAGGGGACCCAAGAGACCCAGTACTTC.

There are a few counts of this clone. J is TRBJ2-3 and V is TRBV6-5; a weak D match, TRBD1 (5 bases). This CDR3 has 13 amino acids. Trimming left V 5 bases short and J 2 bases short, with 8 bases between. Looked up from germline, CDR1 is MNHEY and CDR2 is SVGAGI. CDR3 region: CASSTQATDTQYF. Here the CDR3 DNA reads TGTGCCAGCAGTACACAGGCCACAGATACGCAGTATTTT.

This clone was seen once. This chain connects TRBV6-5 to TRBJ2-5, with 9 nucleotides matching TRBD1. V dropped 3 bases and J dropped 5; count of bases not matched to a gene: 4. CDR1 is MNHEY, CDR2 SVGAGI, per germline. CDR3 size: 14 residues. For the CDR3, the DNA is TGTGCCAGCAGTTATACAGACAGGGGGGAGACCCAGTACTTC. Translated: CASSYTDRGETQYF.

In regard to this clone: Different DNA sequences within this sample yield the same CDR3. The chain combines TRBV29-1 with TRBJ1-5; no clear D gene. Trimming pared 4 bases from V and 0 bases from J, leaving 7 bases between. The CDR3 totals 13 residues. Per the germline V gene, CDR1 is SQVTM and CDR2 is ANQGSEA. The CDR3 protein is CSVALDSNQPQHF. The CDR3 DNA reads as TGCAGCGTTGCCCTTGATAGCAATCAGCCCCAGCATTTT.

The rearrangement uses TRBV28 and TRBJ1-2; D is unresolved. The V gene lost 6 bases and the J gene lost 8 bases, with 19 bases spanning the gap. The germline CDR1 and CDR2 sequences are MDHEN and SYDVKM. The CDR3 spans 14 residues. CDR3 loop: CASRKNGPSVGYTF. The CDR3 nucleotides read TGTGCCAGCAGGAAAAACGGCCCCTCCGTGGGCTACACCTTC.

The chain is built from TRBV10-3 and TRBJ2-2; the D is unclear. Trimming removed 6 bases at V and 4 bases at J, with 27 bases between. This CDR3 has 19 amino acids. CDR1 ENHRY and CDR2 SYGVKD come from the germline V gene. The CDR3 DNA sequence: TGTGCCATCAGCGCCCAGTACGCCCGAGGTCTTTTGAGCACCGGGGAGCTGTTTTTT. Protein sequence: CAISAQYARGLLSTGELFF.

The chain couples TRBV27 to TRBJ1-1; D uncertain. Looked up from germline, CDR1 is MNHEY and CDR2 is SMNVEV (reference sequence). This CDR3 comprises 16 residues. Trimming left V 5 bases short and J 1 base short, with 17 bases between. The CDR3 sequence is CASSLGRHYWNTEAFF. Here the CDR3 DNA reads TGTGCCAGCAGTCTCGGACGACACTACTGGAACACTGAAGCTTTCTTT.

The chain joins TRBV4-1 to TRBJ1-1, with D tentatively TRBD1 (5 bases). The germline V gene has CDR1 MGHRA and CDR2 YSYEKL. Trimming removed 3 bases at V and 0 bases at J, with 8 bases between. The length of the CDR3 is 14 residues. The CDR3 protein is CASSHGGMNTEAFF. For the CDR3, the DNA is TGCGCCAGCAGCCACGGGGGGATGAACACTGAAGCTTTCTTT.

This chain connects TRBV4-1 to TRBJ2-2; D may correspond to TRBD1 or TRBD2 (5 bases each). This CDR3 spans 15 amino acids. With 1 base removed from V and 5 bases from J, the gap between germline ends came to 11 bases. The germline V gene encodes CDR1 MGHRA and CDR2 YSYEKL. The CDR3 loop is CASSQGRGGTGELFF. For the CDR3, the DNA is TGCGCCAGCAGCCAAGGTCGGGGCGGAACCGGGGAGCTGTTTTTT.

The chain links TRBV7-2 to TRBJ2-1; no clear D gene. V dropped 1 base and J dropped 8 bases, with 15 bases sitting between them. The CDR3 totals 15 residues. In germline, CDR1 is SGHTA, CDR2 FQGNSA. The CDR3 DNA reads TGTGCCAGCAGCTTAGGGTACGGTAGGTCCGATGAGCAGTTCTTC. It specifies CASSLGYGRSDEQFF.

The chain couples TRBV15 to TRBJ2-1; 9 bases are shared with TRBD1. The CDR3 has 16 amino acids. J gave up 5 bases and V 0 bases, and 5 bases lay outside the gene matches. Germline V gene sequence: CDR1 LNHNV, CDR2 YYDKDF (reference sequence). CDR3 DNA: TGTGCCACCAGCAGAGAGGTGGGGACAGGGAACAATGAGCAGTTCTTC. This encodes CATSREVGTGNNEQFF.

CDR3 in amino acids: CASSPGSSWETQYF. CDR3 DNA: TGTGCCAGCAGTCCGGGGTCTAGTTGGGAGACCCAGTACTTC. This chain links TRBV7-8 with TRBJ2-5; possibly TRBD2 for D (5 bases). The germline CDR1 and CDR2 sequences are SGHVS and FQNEAQ. The ends were cut back, 6 bases at V and 5 bases at J, with 16 bases in the middle. The CDR3 sequence is 14 residues long.